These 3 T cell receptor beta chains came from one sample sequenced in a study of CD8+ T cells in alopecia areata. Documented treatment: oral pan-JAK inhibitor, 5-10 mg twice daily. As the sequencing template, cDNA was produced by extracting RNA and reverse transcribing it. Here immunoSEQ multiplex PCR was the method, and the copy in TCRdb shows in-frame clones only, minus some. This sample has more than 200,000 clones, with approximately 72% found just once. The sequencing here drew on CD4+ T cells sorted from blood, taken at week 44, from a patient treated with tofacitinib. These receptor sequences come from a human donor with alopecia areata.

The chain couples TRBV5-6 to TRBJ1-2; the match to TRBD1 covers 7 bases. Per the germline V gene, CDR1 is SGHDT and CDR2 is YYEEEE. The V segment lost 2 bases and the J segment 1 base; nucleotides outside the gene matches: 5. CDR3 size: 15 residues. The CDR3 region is CASSFLGQDNYGYTF. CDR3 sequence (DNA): TGTGCCAGCAGCTTCCTCGGACAGGATAACTATGGCTACACCTTC.

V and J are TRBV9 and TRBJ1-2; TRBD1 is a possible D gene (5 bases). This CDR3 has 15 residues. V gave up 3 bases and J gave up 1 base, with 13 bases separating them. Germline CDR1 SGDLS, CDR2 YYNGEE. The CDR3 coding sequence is TGTGCCAGCAGCGCCTCGGGACGCAATAACTATGGCTACACCTTC. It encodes CASSASGRNNYGYTF.

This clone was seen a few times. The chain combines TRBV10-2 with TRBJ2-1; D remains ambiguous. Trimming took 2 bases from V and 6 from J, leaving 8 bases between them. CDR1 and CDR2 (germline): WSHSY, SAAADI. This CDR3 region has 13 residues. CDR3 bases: TGCGCCAGCAGTGAGCAAGTGCGCAATGAGCAGTTCTTC. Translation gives CASSEQVRNEQFF.